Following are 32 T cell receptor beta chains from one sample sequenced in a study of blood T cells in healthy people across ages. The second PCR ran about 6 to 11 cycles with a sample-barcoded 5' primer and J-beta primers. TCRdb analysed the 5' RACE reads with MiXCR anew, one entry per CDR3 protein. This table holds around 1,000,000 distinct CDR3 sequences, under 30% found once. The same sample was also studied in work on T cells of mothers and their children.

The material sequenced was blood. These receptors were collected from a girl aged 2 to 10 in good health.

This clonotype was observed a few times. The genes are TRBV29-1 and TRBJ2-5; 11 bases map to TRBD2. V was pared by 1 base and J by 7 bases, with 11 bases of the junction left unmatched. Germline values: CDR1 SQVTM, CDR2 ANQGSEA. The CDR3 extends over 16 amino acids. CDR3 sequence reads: CSVEGPTLGLAATQYF. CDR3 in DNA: TGCAGCGTTGAAGGGCCGACATTGGGACTAGCGGCGACCCAGTACTTC.

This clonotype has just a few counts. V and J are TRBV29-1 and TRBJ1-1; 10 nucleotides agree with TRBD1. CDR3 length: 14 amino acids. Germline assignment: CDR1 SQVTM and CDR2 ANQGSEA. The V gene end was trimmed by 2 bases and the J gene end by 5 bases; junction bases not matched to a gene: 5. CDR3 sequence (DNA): TGCAGCGTTGAACAGGAGGGACAGGGGACTGAAGCTTTCTTT. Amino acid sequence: CSVEQEGQGTEAFF.

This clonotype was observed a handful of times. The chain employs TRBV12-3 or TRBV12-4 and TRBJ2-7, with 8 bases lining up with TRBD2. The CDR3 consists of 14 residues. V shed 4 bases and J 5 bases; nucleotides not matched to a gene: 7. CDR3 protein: CASSYGGGINEQYF. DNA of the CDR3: TGTGCCAGCAGTTACGGCGGGGGGATCAACGAGCAGTACTTC.

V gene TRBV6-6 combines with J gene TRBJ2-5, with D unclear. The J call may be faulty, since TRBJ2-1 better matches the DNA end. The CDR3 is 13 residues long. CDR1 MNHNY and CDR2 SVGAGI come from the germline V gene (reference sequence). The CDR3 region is CASSYSWRNEQFF. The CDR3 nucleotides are TGTGCCAGCAGTTACTCGTGGCGCAATGAGCAGTTCTTC.

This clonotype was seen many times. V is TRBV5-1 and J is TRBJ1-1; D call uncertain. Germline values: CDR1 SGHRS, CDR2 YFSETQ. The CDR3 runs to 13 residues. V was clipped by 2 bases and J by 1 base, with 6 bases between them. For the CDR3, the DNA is TGCGCCAGCAGCTTTATAAGGAACACTGAAGCTTTCTTT. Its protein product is CASSFIRNTEAFF.

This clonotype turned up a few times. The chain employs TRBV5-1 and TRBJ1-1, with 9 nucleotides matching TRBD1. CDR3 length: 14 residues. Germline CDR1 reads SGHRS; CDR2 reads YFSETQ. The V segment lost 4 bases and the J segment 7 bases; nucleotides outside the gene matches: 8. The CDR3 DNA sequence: TGCGCCAGCAGCACACAGGGGGCGCAGGGTGAAGCTTTCTTT. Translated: CASSTQGAQGEAFF.

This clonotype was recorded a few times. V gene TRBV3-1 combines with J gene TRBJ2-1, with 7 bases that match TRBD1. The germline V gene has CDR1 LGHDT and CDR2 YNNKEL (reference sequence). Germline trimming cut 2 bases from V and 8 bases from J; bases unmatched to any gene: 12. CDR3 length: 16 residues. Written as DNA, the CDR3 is TGTGCCAGCAGCCAACTCTTAAGGGGGCTAGTAGATGAGCAGTTCTTC. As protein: CASSQLLRGLVDEQFF.

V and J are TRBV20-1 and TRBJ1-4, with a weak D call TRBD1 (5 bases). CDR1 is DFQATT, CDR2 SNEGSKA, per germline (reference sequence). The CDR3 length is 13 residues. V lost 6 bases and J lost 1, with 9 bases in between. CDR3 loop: CSAETETNEKLFF. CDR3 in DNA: TGCAGTGCGGAGACAGAAACTAATGAAAAACTGTTTTTT.

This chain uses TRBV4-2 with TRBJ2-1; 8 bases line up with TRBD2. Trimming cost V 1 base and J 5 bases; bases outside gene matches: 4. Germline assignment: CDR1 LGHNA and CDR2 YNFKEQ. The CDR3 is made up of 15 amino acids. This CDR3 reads CASSQVEREHNEQFF. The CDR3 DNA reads TGTGCCAGCAGCCAAGTAGAGCGGGAGCACAATGAGCAGTTCTTC.

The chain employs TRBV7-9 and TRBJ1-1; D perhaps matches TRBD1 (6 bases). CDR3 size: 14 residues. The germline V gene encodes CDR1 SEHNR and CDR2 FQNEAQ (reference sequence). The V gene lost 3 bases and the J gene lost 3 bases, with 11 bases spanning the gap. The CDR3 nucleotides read TGTGCCAGCAGCTTTAGGGGGGAGGACACTGAAGCTTTCTTT. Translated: CASSFRGEDTEAFF.

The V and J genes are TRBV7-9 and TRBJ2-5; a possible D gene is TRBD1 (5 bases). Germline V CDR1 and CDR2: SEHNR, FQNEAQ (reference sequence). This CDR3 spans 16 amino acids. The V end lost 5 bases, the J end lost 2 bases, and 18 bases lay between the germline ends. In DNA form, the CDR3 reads TGTGCCAGCAGCCCTGATTTAGTAGGGGTTCAAGAGACCCAGTACTTC. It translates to CASSPDLVGVQETQYF.

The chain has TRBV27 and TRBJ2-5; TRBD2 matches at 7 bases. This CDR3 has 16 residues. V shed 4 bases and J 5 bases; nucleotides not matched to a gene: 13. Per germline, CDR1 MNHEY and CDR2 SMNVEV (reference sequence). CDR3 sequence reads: CASSSTTSARAETQYF. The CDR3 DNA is TGTGCCAGCAGTTCGACCACTAGCGCCCGCGCTGAGACCCAGTACTTC.

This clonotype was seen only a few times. The CDR3 spells CSGGFSVRSYEQYF. The DNA of the CDR3 is TGCAGCGGGGGGTTCTCGGTGCGCTCCTACGAGCAGTACTTC. The chain has TRBV29-1 and TRBJ2-7; D tentatively fits TRBD1 or TRBD2 (5 bases each). In germline, CDR1 is SQVTM, CDR2 ANQGSEA. CDR3 size: 14 residues. The ends were cut back, 7 bases at V and 0 bases at J, with 16 bases in the middle.

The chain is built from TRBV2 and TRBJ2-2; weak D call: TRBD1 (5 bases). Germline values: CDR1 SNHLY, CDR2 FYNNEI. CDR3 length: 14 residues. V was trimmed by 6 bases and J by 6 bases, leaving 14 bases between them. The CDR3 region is CASRPYDSSGELFF. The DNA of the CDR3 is TGTGCCAGCAGGCCTTACGACAGTTCCGGGGAGCTGTTTTTT.

Here the CDR3 reads CSALDQVETNEKLFF. For the CDR3, the DNA is TGCAGTGCCTTAGACCAGGTGGAGACTAATGAAAAACTGTTTTTT. This sequence joins TRBV20-1 and TRBJ1-4; D is undetermined. Per the germline V gene, CDR1 is DFQATT and CDR2 is SNEGSKA (reference sequence). CDR3 length equals 15 residues. The ends were cut back, 6 bases at V and 2 bases at J, with 16 bases in the middle.

CDR3 region: CASSQDFQASRAEYF. In nucleotides, the CDR3 is TGTGCCAGCAGCCAAGATTTTCAGGCTTCACGGGCGGAGTACTTC. The chain employs TRBV3-1 and TRBJ2-7; D gene ambiguous. Looked up from germline, CDR1 is LGHDT and CDR2 is YNNKEL (reference sequence). The CDR3 has 15 amino acids. V was shortened by 0 bases and J by 11 bases, with 20 bases between the two germline ends.

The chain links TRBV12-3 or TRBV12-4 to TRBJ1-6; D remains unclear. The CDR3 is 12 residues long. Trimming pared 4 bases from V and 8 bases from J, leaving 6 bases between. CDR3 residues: CASSSEDSPLHF. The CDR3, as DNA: TGTGCCAGCAGTTCCGAGGATTCACCCCTCCACTTT.

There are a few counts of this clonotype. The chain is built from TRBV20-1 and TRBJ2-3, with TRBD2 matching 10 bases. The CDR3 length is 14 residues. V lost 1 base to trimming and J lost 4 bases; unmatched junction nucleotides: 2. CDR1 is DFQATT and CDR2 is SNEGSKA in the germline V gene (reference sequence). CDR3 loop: CSARGGTSADTQYF. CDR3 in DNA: TGCAGTGCTAGAGGGGGGACTAGCGCAGATACGCAGTATTTT.

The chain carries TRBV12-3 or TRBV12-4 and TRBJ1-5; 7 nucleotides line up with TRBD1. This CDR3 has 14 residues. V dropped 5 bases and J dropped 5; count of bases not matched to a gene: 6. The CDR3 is CASSRTGAHQPQHF. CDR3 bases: TGTGCCAGCAGTCGAACAGGGGCGCATCAGCCCCAGCATTTT.

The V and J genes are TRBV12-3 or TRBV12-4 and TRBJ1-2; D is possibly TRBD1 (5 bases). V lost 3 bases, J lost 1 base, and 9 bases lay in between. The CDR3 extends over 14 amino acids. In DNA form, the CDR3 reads TGTGCCAGCAGTTTCGACAGCCGTAACTATGGCTACACCTTC. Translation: CASSFDSRNYGYTF.

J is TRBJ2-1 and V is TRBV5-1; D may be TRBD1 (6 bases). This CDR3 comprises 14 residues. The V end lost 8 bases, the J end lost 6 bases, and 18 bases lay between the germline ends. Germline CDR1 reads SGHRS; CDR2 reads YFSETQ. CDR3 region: CASNTGIEGNEQFF. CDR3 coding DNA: TGCGCCAGTAACACAGGGATTGAGGGCAATGAGCAGTTCTTC. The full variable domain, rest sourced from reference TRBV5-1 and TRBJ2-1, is KAGVTQTPRYLIKTRGQQVTLSCSPISGHRSVSWYQQTPGQGLQFLFEYFSETQRNKGNFPGRFSGRQFSNSRSEMNVSTLELGDSALYLCASNTGIEGNEQFFGPGTRLTVL.

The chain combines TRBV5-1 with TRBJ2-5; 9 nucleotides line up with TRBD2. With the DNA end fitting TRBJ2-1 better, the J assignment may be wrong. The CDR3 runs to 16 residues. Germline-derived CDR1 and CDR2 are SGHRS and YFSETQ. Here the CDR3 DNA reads TGCGCCAGCAGCTACAGGACTAGCGAGAGAATGGCGGAGCAGTTCTTC. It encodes CASSYRTSERMAEQFF.

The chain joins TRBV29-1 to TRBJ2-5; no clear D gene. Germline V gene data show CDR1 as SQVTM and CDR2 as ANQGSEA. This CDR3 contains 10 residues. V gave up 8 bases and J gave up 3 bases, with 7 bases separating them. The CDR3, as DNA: TGCAGCACCAAAGAAGAGACCCAGTACTTC. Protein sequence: CSTKEETQYF.

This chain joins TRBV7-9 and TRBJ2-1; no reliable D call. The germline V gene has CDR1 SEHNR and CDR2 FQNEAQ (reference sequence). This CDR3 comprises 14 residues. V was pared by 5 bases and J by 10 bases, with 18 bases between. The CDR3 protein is CASSPIDREVEQFF. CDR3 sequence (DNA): TGTGCCAGCAGCCCCATCGACCGCGAGGTGGAGCAGTTCTTC.

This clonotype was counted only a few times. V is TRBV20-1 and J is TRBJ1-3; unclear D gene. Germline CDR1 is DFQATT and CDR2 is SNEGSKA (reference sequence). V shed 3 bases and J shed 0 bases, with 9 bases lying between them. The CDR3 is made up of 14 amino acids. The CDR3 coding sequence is TGCAGTGCTAGTGGAGTTAGCTCTGGAAACACCATATATTTT. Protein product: CSASGVSSGNTIYF.

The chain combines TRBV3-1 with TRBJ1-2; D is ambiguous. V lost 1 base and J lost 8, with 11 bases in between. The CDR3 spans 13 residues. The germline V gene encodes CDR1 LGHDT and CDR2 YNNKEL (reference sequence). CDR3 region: CASSQASLWGYTF. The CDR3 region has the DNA TGTGCCAGCAGCCAAGCGAGCCTTTGGGGCTACACCTTC.

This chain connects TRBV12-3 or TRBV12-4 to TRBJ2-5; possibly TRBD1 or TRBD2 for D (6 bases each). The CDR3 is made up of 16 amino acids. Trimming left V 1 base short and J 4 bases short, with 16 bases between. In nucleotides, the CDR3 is TGTGCCAGCAGTTTAGGGGGGCGGGATTCAAGAGAGACCCAGTACTTC. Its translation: CASSLGGRDSRETQYF.

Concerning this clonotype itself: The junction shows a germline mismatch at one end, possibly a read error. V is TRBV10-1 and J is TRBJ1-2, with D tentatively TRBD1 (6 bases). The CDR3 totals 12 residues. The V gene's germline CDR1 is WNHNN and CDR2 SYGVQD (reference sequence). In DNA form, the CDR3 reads TGCGCCAGCAGTGAGTCTTCGGGGGCGCCCCACTTC. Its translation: CASSESSGAPHF.

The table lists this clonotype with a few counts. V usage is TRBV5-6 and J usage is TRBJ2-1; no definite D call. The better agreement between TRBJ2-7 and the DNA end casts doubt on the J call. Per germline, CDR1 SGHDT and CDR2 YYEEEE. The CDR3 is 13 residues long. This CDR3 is CASSEHMDYEQYF. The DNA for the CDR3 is TGTGCCTCTTCCGAACATATGGACTACGAGCAGTACTTC.

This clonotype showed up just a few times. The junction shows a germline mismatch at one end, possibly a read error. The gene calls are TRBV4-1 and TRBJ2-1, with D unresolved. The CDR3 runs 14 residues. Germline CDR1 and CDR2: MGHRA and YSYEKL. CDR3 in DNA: TGCGCCAGCAGCCAAGTCCTGCGCGACAATGAACAGTTCTTC. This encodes CASSQVLRDNEQFF.

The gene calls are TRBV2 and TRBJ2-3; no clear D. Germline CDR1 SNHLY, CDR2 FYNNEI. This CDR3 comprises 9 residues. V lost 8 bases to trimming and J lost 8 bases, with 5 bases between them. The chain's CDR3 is CASEATQYF. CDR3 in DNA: TGTGCCAGCGAGGCTACGCAGTATTTT.

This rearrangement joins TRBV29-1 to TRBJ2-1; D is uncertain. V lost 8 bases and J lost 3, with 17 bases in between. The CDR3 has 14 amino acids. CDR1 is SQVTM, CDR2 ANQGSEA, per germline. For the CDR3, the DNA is TGCAGCTTCTCCCGACTGGGCCTCTACAATGAGCAGTTCTTC. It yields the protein CSFSRLGLYNEQFF.